This paragraph reports one T cell receptor (beta chain). This sample is part of a study of blood T cell repertoires in COVID-19. About the research overall: The study drew acute and convalescent COVID-19 samples from the United States, Italy and Spain. Nucleic acid was either cDNA or gDNA, and it came from T cells, B-cell-depleted T cells, or PBMCs.

Germline V gene data show CDR1 as DFQATT and CDR2 as SNEGSKA (reference sequence). Trimming at V came to 3 bases and at J to 5 bases, leaving 8 bases not matched to a gene. This CDR3 contains 14 residues. Authors' methods: Quantification of nucleated cells was approximated via reference gene primer amplification. Libraries were prepared by immunoSEQ multiplex PCR; TCRdb keeps only in-frame clonotypes and omits some of them. Clone size and the V and J calls come from that table; the DNA yielded D and trimming. This sample yields just under 300,000 clones, of which around nine tenths are seen a single time; roughly 1.3% belongs to the top ten.

This sequence was found in a man in his sixties or seventies with acute or convalescent COVID-19. The V call is TRBV20-1, the J call TRBJ2-7; TRBD1 matches at 9 bases. Sequencing used peripheral blood. CDR3 residues: CSASGGTGLDEQYF. The CDR3 region has the DNA TGCAGTGCTAGTGGTGGGACAGGGCTCGACGAGCAGTACTTC.